One and the same sample provided the 11 T cell receptor beta chains below, sequenced in a study of T cell responses to AZD1222 COVID-19 vaccine. Some clones are missing from TCRdb's copy, which holds only in-frame ones; the method was immunoSEQ multiplex PCR. The table lists about 110,000 clones, less than 95% of them singletons. Sequencing used peripheral blood, obtained on day 0 of AZD1222 vaccination. These receptors came from an adult in good health.

The chain couples TRBV2 to TRBJ2-1; D gene uncertain. Germline assignment: CDR1 SNHLY and CDR2 FYNNEI. This CDR3 has 13 residues. The V gene lost 2 bases and the J gene lost 9 bases, with 11 bases spanning the gap. CDR3 in amino acids: CASSETGPGEQFF. CDR3 DNA sequence: TGTGCCAGCAGTGAAACGGGTCCGGGTGAGCAGTTCTTC.

The rearrangement links TRBV10-1 to TRBJ2-7; D is possibly TRBD1 (5 bases). Germline V lookup: CDR1 WNHNN, CDR2 SYGVQD (reference sequence). This CDR3 is 15 amino acids long. V was pared by 0 bases and J by 1 base, with 10 bases between. This CDR3 is CASSESRGRSYEQYF. In DNA, the CDR3 is TGCGCCAGCAGTGAGTCAAGGGGCAGGTCCTACGAGCAGTACTTC.

The chain recombines TRBV5-5 with TRBJ1-2, with D possibly being TRBD1 (5 bases). This CDR3 spans 12 amino acids. Trimming removed 7 bases from V and 11 bases from J, with 18 bases in between. Germline values: CDR1 SGHKS, CDR2 YYEKEE (reference sequence). CDR3 protein: CASGDLRFSYTF. The CDR3 coding sequence is TGTGCCAGCGGGGACCTCCGGTTTTCTTACACCTTC.

V is TRBV24-1 and J is TRBJ1-2; tentative D call: TRBD1 (6 bases). V was clipped by 4 bases and J by 3 bases, with 11 bases between them. CDR3 length: 14 amino acids. Germline values: CDR1 KGHDR, CDR2 SFDVKD. The CDR3 coding sequence is TGTGCCACCAGTGACTCCGGACAGTACTATGGCTACACCTTC. Encoded protein: CATSDSGQYYGYTF.

The rearrangement uses TRBV18 and TRBJ2-7; TRBD1 is a possible D gene (6 bases). Germline V gene data show CDR1 as KGHSH and CDR2 as LQKENI. V lost 5 bases and J lost 4, with 15 bases in between. This CDR3 region has 14 residues. DNA for the CDR3: TGTGCCAGCTCATCAGGGGCCCAAACTTACGAGCAGTACTTC. Protein product: CASSSGAQTYEQYF.

V gene TRBV7-3 combines with J gene TRBJ2-1; D is uncertain. Germline assignment: CDR1 SGHTA and CDR2 FQGTGA. This CDR3 region has 13 residues. The ends were cut back, 0 bases at V and 6 bases at J, with 6 bases in the middle. The CDR3 DNA is TGTGCCAGCAGCTTAACGCAGGTCAATGAGCAGTTCTTC. Residues: CASSLTQVNEQFF. The full variable domain, rest sourced from reference TRBV7-3 and TRBJ2-1, is GAGVSQTPSNKVTEKGKYVELRCDPISGHTALYWYRQSLGQGPEFLIYFQGTGAADDSGLPNDRFFAVRPEGSVSTLKIQRTERGDSAVYLCASSLTQVNEQFFGPGTRLTVL.

The chain couples TRBV19 to TRBJ1-3; D unclear. The germline V gene has CDR1 LNHDA and CDR2 SQIVND (reference sequence). V was pared by 3 bases and J by 0 bases, with 9 bases between. CDR3 length equals 15 residues. In DNA form, the CDR3 reads TGTGCCAGTAGTATGACTGAGAGCTCTGGAAACACCATATATTTT. The encoded protein is CASSMTESSGNTIYF.

The chain has TRBV3-1 (or the pseudogene TRBV3-2) and TRBJ1-2, with D unresolved. Trimming stripped 0 bases from V and 4 bases from J, with 12 bases between. The CDR3 runs to 15 residues. Germline V gene lookup returns CDR1 LGHDT and CDR2 YNNKEL (reference sequence). CDR3 bases: TGTGCCAGCAGCCAAGATCGAGGTTCGAGCTATGGCTACACCTTC. This sequence encodes CASSQDRGSSYGYTF.

This chain joins TRBV19 and TRBJ1-6, with a weak D call TRBD1 (5 bases). Germline V CDR1 and CDR2: LNHDA, SQIVND (reference sequence). V lost 6 bases and J 0 bases, leaving 15 bases between the germline ends. This CDR3 comprises 17 residues. The CDR3 DNA reads TGTGCCAGTAGATCCCCCCCAGGGAGCTCCTATAATTCACCCCTCCACTTT. Its protein product is CASRSPPGSSYNSPLHF.

This chain connects TRBV19 to TRBJ1-6, with TRBD1 matching 7 bases. CDR3 size: 15 residues. Trimming at V came to 3 bases and at J to 6 bases, leaving 5 bases not matched to a gene. Looked up from germline, CDR1 is LNHDA and CDR2 is SQIVND (reference sequence). CDR3 nucleotide sequence: TGTGCCAGTAGTATTTCGGGACAGCCTAATTCACCCCTCCACTTT. Amino acid sequence: CASSISGQPNSPLHF.

CDR3 protein: CASSVYSGDGGYTF. For the CDR3, the DNA is TGTGCCAGCTCAGTGTATTCGGGGGACGGAGGCTACACCTTC. The chain links TRBV25-1 to TRBJ1-2; tentatively, D is TRBD1 (5 bases). CDR1 and CDR2 from the germline V gene are MGHDK and SYGVNS. V was shortened by 8 bases and J by 8 bases, with 21 bases between the two germline ends. The CDR3 runs to 14 residues.